This T cell receptor beta chain stems from a study of low-dose radiotherapy and immunotherapy resistance in tumors. TRAV- and TRBV-specific primers primed first-strand cDNA, covering alpha and beta chains. TCR amplification used roughly 18 PCR cycles, a constant-region primer and a V-primer adapter. TCRdb used MiXCR to reprocess the reads, holding one entry per CDR3 protein. The repertoire holds roughly 100,000 distinct CDR3 sequences, with around 20% as singletons. Stated time point: after trial treatment. As to treatment: LDRT plus nivolumab, ipilimumab, low-dose cyclophosphamide and aspirin (RACIN trial). Sequences were derived from PBMCs, sampled after low-dose radiotherapy plus immunotherapy. The clonotype originates from a male donor with prostate cancer.

The CDR3 DNA follows: TGTGCCAGCAGCCTCAACCCGGTTAGCTCCTACAATGAGCAGTTCTTC. It encodes CASSLNPVSSYNEQFF. V gene TRBV7-2 combines with J gene TRBJ2-1; D not certain. Looked up from germline, CDR1 is SGHTA and CDR2 is FQGNSA. The CDR3 is 16 amino acids. With 5 bases removed from V and 0 bases from J, the gap between germline ends came to 14 bases. The complete variable domain, with remaining parts taken from reference TRBV7-2 and TRBJ2-1, reads GAGVSQSPSNKVTEKGKDVELRCDPISGHTALYWYRQSLGQGLEFLIYFQGNSAPDKSGLPSDRFSAERTGGSVSTLTIQRTQQEDSAVYLCASSLNPVSSYNEQFFGPGTRLTVL.